Each of the 29 T cell receptor beta chains below was sequenced from the same sample in a study of naive and memory T cell subsets. Study-wide results and caveats: Possibly reflecting memory cells re-expressing CD45RA, a few larger clonotypes occurred in naive repertoires, especially CD8.

These receptors have no identified antigens. The beta constant-region primer was an equimolar mix of two oligonucleotides covering TRBC1 and TRBC2. Ligated cDNA was amplified by four rounds of PCR with nested alpha and beta constant-region primers and SP2. TCRdb ran MiXCR on the UMI-ligation and nested PCR reads and lists one entry per CDR3 protein. The sample lists around 140,000 distinct CDR3 sequences, approximately 21% occurring once. Source material: naive CD8+ T cells from blood. These receptors were obtained from a human donor in good health.

This clonotype has only a few counts. This chain links TRBV5-1 with TRBJ2-1; 7 nucleotides agree with TRBD2. This CDR3 contains 17 residues. V lost 5 bases to trimming and J lost 0 bases; unmatched junction nucleotides: 11. CDR1 and CDR2 from the germline V gene are SGHRS and YFSETQ. CDR3 sequence: CASRVGGPADSYNEQFF. CDR3 DNA sequence: TGCGCCAGCAGAGTGGGAGGGCCCGCGGACTCCTACAATGAGCAGTTCTTC.

This chain connects TRBV28 to TRBJ2-7; 9 positions agree with TRBD1. Trimming cost V 3 bases and J 7 bases; bases outside gene matches: 10. The CDR3 contains 15 residues. CDR1 and CDR2 (germline): MDHEN, SYDVKM. The CDR3 DNA reads as TGTGCCAGCAGTTTTCCGGACAGGGGATCGAGGGAGCAGTACTTC. Its protein is CASSFPDRGSREQYF.

The V gene is TRBV20-1, the J gene TRBJ2-2; 7 nucleotides align to TRBD1. The CDR3 extends over 15 amino acids. V was pared by 1 base and J by 7 bases, with 9 bases of the junction left unmatched. The germline V gene encodes CDR1 DFQATT and CDR2 SNEGSKA (reference sequence). As DNA, the CDR3 is TGCAGTGCTAGAGTTTTTGACAGGGAAGGCGGGGAGCTGTTTTTT. Amino acids: CSARVFDREGGELFF.

This clonotype was seen a handful of times. The rearrangement uses TRBV28 and TRBJ1-5; D may be TRBD1 (5 bases). V was cut by 10 bases and J by 4 bases, with 20 bases left in between. The length of the CDR3 is 15 residues. Germline loops: CDR1 MDHEN, CDR2 SYDVKM. The CDR3 region has the DNA TGTGCCACCACCCCTAGGGGAGGGAATAATCAGCCCCAGCATTTT. Protein sequence: CATTPRGGNNQPQHF.

This clonotype has ten or more counts. V is TRBV7-6 and J is TRBJ2-3, with D uncertain. V dropped 3 bases and J dropped 2 bases, with 9 bases sitting between them. This CDR3 contains 14 residues. Germline V gene sequence: CDR1 SGHVS, CDR2 FNYEAQ. For the CDR3, the DNA is TGTGCCAGCAGCTTTCATTATTACACAGATACGCAGTATTTT. Translation gives CASSFHYYTDTQYF.

This clonotype was detected only a few times. CDR3 in amino acids: CASSQAGTGLGYTF. In DNA, the CDR3 is TGTGCCAGCAGCCAGGCTGGGACAGGGCTTGGCTACACCTTC. The J gene is TRBJ1-2, the V gene TRBV3-1, with 9 nucleotides matching TRBD1. Germline V CDR1 and CDR2: LGHDT, YNNKEL (reference sequence). The V segment lost 3 bases and the J segment 7 bases; nucleotides outside the gene matches: 6. The CDR3 sequence is 14 residues long.

The rearrangement links TRBV29-1 to TRBJ2-1; D may be TRBD2 (6 bases). CDR1 is SQVTM, CDR2 ANQGSEA, per germline. With 1 base removed from V and 4 bases from J, the gap between germline ends came to 11 bases. CDR3 length: 14 amino acids. Written as DNA, the CDR3 is TGCAGCGTTGAAGGAACGGGAGCTTACAATGAGCAGTTCTTC. It codes for CSVEGTGAYNEQFF.

This clonotype was observed a few times. A junction end diverges from the germline sequence, so it may reflect a read error. The chain joins TRBV4-1 to TRBJ2-7; D is unclear. The CDR3 spans 14 residues. Germline CDR1 MGHRA, CDR2 YSYEKL. Here the CDR3 DNA reads TGCGCCAGCAGCAAAGAAGAACCAACCTACGAGCAGTACTTC. It translates to CASSKEEPTYEQYF.

The chain joins TRBV7-9 to TRBJ2-4; D gene uncertain. Germline CDR1 and CDR2: SEHNR and FQNEAQ (reference sequence). The CDR3 is 11 residues long. V was cut by 7 bases and J by 6 bases, with 7 bases left in between. The CDR3 DNA follows: TGTGCCAGCACGGACGGAAACATTCAGTACTTC. Encoded protein: CASTDGNIQYF.

This clonotype was picked up a small number of times. The chain carries TRBV7-9 and TRBJ2-3, with TRBD2 identical over 8 bases. V lost 5 bases and J lost 2; bases outside the gene matches: 9. Germline CDR1 reads SEHNR; CDR2 reads FQNEAQ (reference sequence). The CDR3 runs to 16 residues. CDR3 in DNA: TGTGCCAGCAGCGTGGGTTGGCGGGAGGACACAGATACGCAGTATTTT. It codes for CASSVGWREDTDTQYF. Full variable domain (missing parts from reference TRBV7-9 and TRBJ2-3): DTGVSQNPRHKITKRGQNVTFRCDPISEHNRLYWYRQTLGQGPEFLTYFQNEAQLEKSRLLSDRFSAERPKGSFSTLEIQRTEQGDSAMYLCASSVGWREDTDTQYFGPGTRLTVL.

This sequence joins TRBV12-3 or TRBV12-4 and TRBJ1-5; TRBD1 might be the D (5 bases). This CDR3 region has 16 residues. V was shortened by 6 bases and J by 1 base, with 16 bases between the two germline ends. CDR3 nucleotide sequence: TGTGCCAGCAGAAAAATTGGTGGGGACAGCAATCAGCCCCAGCATTTT. It is translated as CASRKIGGDSNQPQHF.

The rearrangement uses TRBV19 and TRBJ2-1; perhaps D is TRBD1 or TRBD2 (5 bases each). The CDR3 totals 14 residues. Germline CDR1 reads LNHDA; CDR2 reads SQIVND (reference sequence). V lost 6 bases to trimming and J lost 5 bases, with 14 bases between them. The CDR3 reads CASRSGGIHNEQFF. In nucleotides, the CDR3 is TGTGCCAGTAGAAGTGGGGGAATTCACAATGAGCAGTTCTTC.

This clonotype was observed a handful of times. This sequence joins TRBV4-2 and TRBJ1-5; 7 positions match TRBD1. This CDR3 spans 14 amino acids. Per the germline V gene, CDR1 is LGHNA and CDR2 is YNFKEQ. The trim removed 4 bases at V and 4 bases at J, leaving 4 bases unmatched. The CDR3 loop reads CASSPLTGNQPQHF. The CDR3 nucleotides are TGTGCCAGCAGCCCCCTGACAGGGAATCAGCCCCAGCATTTT.

This clonotype occurred a few times. This chain connects TRBV6-2 or TRBV6-3 to TRBJ2-1, with D perhaps matching TRBD2 (6 bases). CDR1 is MNHEY, CDR2 SVGEGT, per germline. V dropped 4 bases and J dropped 9 bases, with 10 bases sitting between them. The CDR3 runs to 12 residues. CDR3 bases: TGTGCCAGCAGTTTTTGGGGAGGTGAGCAGTTCTTC. It encodes CASSFWGGEQFF.

This clonotype appeared a few times. The chain is built from TRBV28 and TRBJ2-7, with TRBD2 matching over 7 bases. The CDR3 loop spans 15 amino acids. The germline CDR1 and CDR2 sequences are MDHEN and SYDVKM. V lost 3 bases and J lost 6; bases outside the gene matches: 11. The CDR3 nucleotides read TGTGCCAGCAGTTTTGGCCCTAGCGGATTCTTCGAGCAGTACTTC. Translation: CASSFGPSGFFEQYF.

This clonotype was seen at least ten times. J is TRBJ2-6 and V is TRBV28, with D uncertain. The ends were cut back, 4 bases at V and 4 bases at J, with 14 bases in the middle. The length of the CDR3 is 16 residues. Per the germline V gene, CDR1 is MDHEN and CDR2 is SYDVKM. The CDR3 spells CASSWSLSAGANVLTF. The CDR3 DNA is TGTGCCAGCAGTTGGTCTCTATCGGCCGGGGCCAACGTCCTGACTTTC.

The table lists this clonotype with a few counts. The rearrangement links TRBV7-9 to TRBJ2-1, with 7 bases that match TRBD2. V was pared by 1 base and J by 9 bases, with 6 bases of the junction left unmatched. This CDR3 has 14 residues. Looked up from germline, CDR1 is SEHNR and CDR2 is FQNEAQ (reference sequence). In DNA, the CDR3 is TGTGCCAGCAGCTTAGGGACTAGGCTTTTTGAGCAGTTCTTC. Translating it yields CASSLGTRLFEQFF.

This clonotype was counted a few times. The chain combines TRBV12-3 or TRBV12-4 with TRBJ2-1; 11 bases line up with TRBD2. J was trimmed by 0 bases and V by 3 bases; bases with no gene match: 7. CDR3 length equals 18 residues. The CDR3 nucleotides read TGTGCCAGCAGTTTGGGGACTAGCGGCATCCCCTCCTACAATGAGCAGTTCTTC. Translating it yields CASSLGTSGIPSYNEQFF.

This clonotype was counted only a few times. The V gene is TRBV12-3 or TRBV12-4, the J gene TRBJ2-2; D assignment may be TRBD1 or TRBD2 (5 bases each). The CDR3 has 20 residues. V was shortened by 3 bases and J by 6 bases, with 29 bases between the two germline ends. As DNA, the CDR3 is TGTGCCAGCAGTTTTGACGCGGGTGGGGGAACGAACCCACCGGCCGGGGAGCTGTTTTTT. Protein: CASSFDAGGGTNPPAGELFF.

This clonotype has only a few counts. The chain combines TRBV6-5 with TRBJ1-1; the D gene is possibly TRBD1 (6 bases). Trimming stripped 8 bases from V and 5 bases from J, with 15 bases between. CDR1 is MNHEY, CDR2 SVGAGI, per germline. The length of the CDR3 is 13 residues. The CDR3, as DNA: TGTGCCAGCCAACAGGGAGGGGTGACTGAAGCTTTCTTT. Residues: CASQQGGVTEAFF.

This clonotype was observed a few times. The chain employs TRBV30 and TRBJ2-4; TRBD2 matches at 8 bases. The CDR3 extends over 12 amino acids. V shed 1 base and J 7 bases; nucleotides not matched to a gene: 0. The germline V gene has CDR1 GTSNPN and CDR2 SVGIG (reference sequence). CDR3 nucleotide sequence: TGTGCCTGGAGTGGACTAGCGAACATTCAGTACTTC. It encodes CAWSGLANIQYF.

The chain links TRBV15 to TRBJ2-1, with 10 bases matching TRBD2. With 0 bases clipped from V and 5 bases from J, the junction kept 4 bases outside the gene matches. CDR1 is LNHNV, CDR2 YYDKDF, per germline (reference sequence). The CDR3 has 16 residues. CDR3 DNA: TGTGCCACCAGCAGAGAAGTACTAGCGGGAAACAATGAGCAGTTCTTC. Encoded protein: CATSREVLAGNNEQFF.

This clonotype came up a few times. J is TRBJ2-1 and V is TRBV7-2; 11 bases are a match to TRBD2. The germline CDR1 and CDR2 sequences are SGHTA and FQGNSA. Trimming cost V 2 bases and J 2 bases; bases outside gene matches: 11. The CDR3 is made up of 19 amino acids. Here the CDR3 DNA reads TGTGCCAGCAGCTTAAGCGTGGTGGTACTAGCGGGAGCCTACAATGAGCAGTTCTTC. Its protein is CASSLSVVVLAGAYNEQFF.

This clonotype came up a few times. V usage is TRBV4-3 and J usage is TRBJ1-1; 7 bases fit TRBD1. The CDR3 covers 15 residues. Looked up from germline, CDR1 is LGHNA and CDR2 is YSLEER. The trim removed 4 bases at V and 0 bases at J, leaving 5 bases unmatched. CDR3 DNA sequence: TGCGCCAGCAGCCCAAGGACAGGTCTGAACACTGAAGCTTTCTTT. Its protein is CASSPRTGLNTEAFF.

The chain uses TRBV4-1 and TRBJ2-1; 8 bases line up with TRBD1. CDR3 size: 14 residues. V gave up 0 bases and J gave up 8 bases; unmatched junction bases: 3. CDR1 and CDR2 (germline): MGHRA, YSYEKL. The CDR3 DNA sequence: TGCGCCAGCAGCCAAGAGACAGGGGCGGATGAGCAGTTCTTC. Amino acid sequence: CASSQETGADEQFF.

V is TRBV28 and J is TRBJ2-6; 8 bases map to TRBD1. Losses at the gene ends were 4 bases for V and 2 bases for J; bases not matched to a gene: 13. CDR3 size: 19 residues. Germline assignment: CDR1 MDHEN and CDR2 SYDVKM. CDR3 amino acids: CASSSPGQGVGPGANVLTF. For the CDR3, the DNA is TGTGCCAGCAGTTCACCCGGACAGGGAGTTGGCCCTGGGGCCAACGTCCTGACTTTC. Drawing the rest from reference TRBV28 and TRBJ2-6, the complete variable domain is DVKVTQSSRYLVKRTGEKVFLECVQDMDHENMFWYRQDPGLGLRLIYFSYDVKMKEKGDIPEGYSVSREKKERFSLILESASTNQTSMYLCASSSPGQGVGPGANVLTFGAGSRLTVL.

This clonotype was detected ten times or more. The CDR3 is CASTPGYTGELFF. The DNA for the CDR3 is TGCGCCAGCACCCCAGGATACACCGGGGAGCTGTTTTTT. The V and J genes are TRBV10-1 and TRBJ2-2; D gene unclear. The V gene lost 7 bases and the J gene lost 3 bases, with 9 bases spanning the gap. CDR3 size: 13 residues. Germline values: CDR1 WNHNN, CDR2 SYGVQD (reference sequence).

The sample holds a few counts of this clonotype. The chain recombines TRBV9 with TRBJ1-2; 9 positions match TRBD1. The germline gives CDR1 SGDLS, CDR2 YYNGEE. The V segment lost 4 bases and the J segment 4 bases; nucleotides outside the gene matches: 8. The CDR3 is made up of 15 amino acids. CDR3 nucleotide sequence: TGTGCCAGCAGCCCTGACAGGGGGAACGCCTATGGCTACACCTTC. Amino acid sequence: CASSPDRGNAYGYTF.

This clonotype was seen more than once but under ten times. The chain combines TRBV6-1 with TRBJ1-4, with unresolved D. V lost 10 bases, J lost 7 bases, and 19 bases lay in between. Germline V lookup: CDR1 MNHNS, CDR2 SASEGT. CDR3 length: 14 amino acids. CDR3 region: CAIGTDVGPEKLFF. As DNA, the CDR3 is TGTGCCATCGGAACGGACGTCGGCCCTGAAAAACTGTTTTTT.